The rows below give T cell receptor beta chains drawn from one sample of a study of tumor-infiltrating lymphocytes in primary liver carcinoma. Using its own MiXCR run on the multiplex PCR reads, TCRdb lists one record per CDR3 protein. The table has approximately 190,000 distinct CDR3 sequences, about 85% seen once; the top ten hold approximately 18%. The sequenced sample was tumor tissue from primary liver carcinoma. These receptor sequences come from a man in his forties with primary liver carcinoma and hepatitis B virus infection. The CDR3 runs from the conserved cysteine through the conserved F or W. The order of the fields is clone size, V gene, CDR3 protein. Only some rows state a clone size, as once, few, many or a class for expanded clones.

>-|TRBV4-1
CANSPRAGVISYNGQFF
>many|TRBV6-1
CASSDGYEQYF
>-|TRBV11-2
CASSLLQGTGGNTIYF
>-|TRBV5-4
CASSSSGIYNEHFF
>once|TRBV29-1
CSVVGSVESKYF
>-|TRBV11-1
CASSSSPGARAFSEHFF
>-|TRBV29-1
CSVGQASNYTF
>-|TRBV11-3
CASSLGRQDTRVSHNEQFF
>many|TRBV5-4
CASSTPLIGEQFF
>-|TRBV11-1
CAMSFPGTSGTRNIQYF
>-|TRBV29-1
CSIEHETSQETQYF
>many|TRBV30
CAWSVNQRDTQYF
>once|TRBV29-1
CSVQSREGRELYF
>-|TRBV14
CASSRVYINTQYF
>-|TRBV28
CASSSGRRGITDMQYF
>-|TRBV12-3/TRBV12-4
CVSRTSALGTETFF
>-|TRBV6-2/TRBV6-3
CASSYWLGNEQFF
>-|TRBV6-1
CASSDGLARELFF
>-|TRBV12-3/TRBV12-4
CASNSGAGGYEQYF
>-|TRBV4-2
CASCQASGLHNEQFF
>-|TRBV5-1
CASRTGGRYEQYF
>-|TRBV6-1
CANSEAREKAPHHF
>-|TRBV29-1
CSVEGQGASGELFF
>-|TRBV11-2
CGSRYGGRTSGSEQYF
>once|TRBV2
CVSNGLAAQETQYF
>-|TRBV20-1
CSASLSNEQLF
>-|TRBV6-1
CASSPRSSGRHVQFF
>many|TRBV29-1
CSVYLIAGRKTQYF
>-|TRBV4-1
CASSAGDASDTQYF
>-|TRBV6-2/TRBV6-3
CASSYPMGLAGERADTQFF
>-|TRBV6-1
CASCEFTRGTNVLTF
>-|TRBV14
CDSSALAGWVNNEQFF
>-|TRBV11-3
CARSLGHSNNEQFF
>-|TRBV6-5
CASRLGQVPCEAFF
>-|TRBV11-1
CAISIPGSSGTKNIQYF
>-|TRBV7-2
CDSSFPGGVTEAFF
>-|TRBV11-1
CASSSGRSSAGARTDTQYF
>-|TRBV4-3
CSSSQDLGDTQYF
>once|TRBV6-1
CASSWIGNQHQHF
>-|TRBV9
CASSVIGTHYNEQFF